This T cell receptor beta chain comes out of a study of blood T cell repertoires in COVID-19 (dated by TCRdb to about 2020). Describing the broader study: Samples covering the acute and convalescent phases of COVID-19 were provided by collaborators in the United States, Italy and Spain. Subjects who had been exposed to COVID-19, were actively infected with it, or had recovered from it provided the deeply sampled blood TCRbeta repertoires that made up the dataset. A freely available public database, intended as a resource for researchers studying the immune response to SARS-CoV-2, is where the repertoires were released. Where HLA class I and class II types were available, the types were taken from metadata supplied by the sample provider, not from assay-based typing. The material from the prospective study consisted of cDNA or gDNA derived from T cells, B-cell-depleted T cells, or PBMCs. The sample metadata nearly always contained a de-identified subject ID, COVID-19 status, age in years and sex. Samples were obtained from the ongoing ImmuneRACE study (first 160 participants) and from about 1,300 subjects provided by 6 global collaborators. Findings and caveats that apply to the study as a whole: The amount of clinical and demographic metadata varied by source and participant and was provided uncurated.

A remark on this clone: Which antigen it targets is not known. The sample holds no much larger clone one base away, and base qualities are not on file.

Enrolling through a virtual design, the prospective study's participants ranged in age from roughly 18 to 90 years and lived across some 23 United States geographic areas. In the prospective study, participants were assigned to cohorts based on the clinical history participants reported in a screening survey and a study questionnaire. Recovered participants in ImmuneRACE Cohort 3 were defined by two consecutive negative NP/OP PCR tests, clearance by a healthcare professional, or resolution of symptoms. Mobile phlebotomists in the prospective study collected whole blood, serum and a nasopharyngeal or oropharyngeal swab from every participant. Prospective study participants could optionally give additional blood draws and questionnaires over a 2-month period. Prospective study blood samples were shipped either frozen or at room temperature before DNA extraction. Clipping removes 7 bases from V and 2 bases from J, with 8 as the unmatched junction base count. The CDR3 runs 15 residues from the cysteine to the valine. The CDR3 DNA has 45 bases and is translated from base 1. Based on the germline V gene (reference sequence), the CDR1 and CDR2 sequences are LNHNV and YYDKDF.

TCRbeta CDR3 regions were amplified from genomic DNA by means of the immunoSEQ Assay, a bias-controlled multiplex PCR. Concerning the study's data processing: The number of nucleated cells in each sample was estimated by amplification of reference gene primers within the assay. To quantify the absolute abundance of each unique TCRbeta CDR3 rearrangement, sequence reads were collapsed and filtered. Productive Simpson clonality was computed per sample as the square root of Simpson's diversity index over productive rearrangements. The table was pulled from immuneACCESS by TCRdb, which kept in-frame rearrangements only. Such tables lose some clones; where checked, under half of the loss comes from unresolved V genes, and the rest has no known cause. V and J calls and clone size are those listed in that table; D and trimming were worked out from the DNA. The sample table contains roughly 500,000 clones; only one count was recorded for roughly nine tenths of them. Approximately 8.3% of the sample comes from the top ten.

The chain links TRBV15 with TRBJ2-7; the junction holds 10 bases that match TRBD1. Material for sequencing was PBMCs or T cells enriched from blood (not recorded which). The TCR comes from a woman aged 55-69 years who had recovered from COVID-19. The nucleotide sequence reads as follows: TGTGCCACCAAGGGGACAGGGGAGGGGACCTACGAGCAGTACGTC. This gives the protein CATKGTGEGTYEQYV.